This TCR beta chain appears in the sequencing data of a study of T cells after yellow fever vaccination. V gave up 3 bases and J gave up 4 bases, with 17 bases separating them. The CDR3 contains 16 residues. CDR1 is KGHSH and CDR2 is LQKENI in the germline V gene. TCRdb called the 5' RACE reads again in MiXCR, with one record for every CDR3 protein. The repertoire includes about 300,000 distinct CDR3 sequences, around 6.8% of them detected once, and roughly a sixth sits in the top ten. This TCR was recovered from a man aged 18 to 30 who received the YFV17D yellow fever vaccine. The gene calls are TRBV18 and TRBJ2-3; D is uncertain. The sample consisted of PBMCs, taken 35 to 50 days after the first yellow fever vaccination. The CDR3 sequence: CASSPDVMGGADTQYF. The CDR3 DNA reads TGTGCCAGCTCACCCGACGTCATGGGCGGTGCAGATACGCAGTATTTT.